A selection of T cell receptor beta chains follows, all from one sample in a study of identical twins. MiXCR, run by TCRdb on the 5' RACE reads, gives a single entry per CDR3 protein. The sample shows 700,000 or so distinct CDR3 sequences, 8.6% of them seen only once. These sequences were also reported in another study, on yellow fever vaccine responses in identical twins.

Sequenced: PBMCs. These receptors originate from a woman in her late teens or twenties in good health. Both conserved end residues are part of each CDR3. The order of the fields is D gene, J gene, clone size, V gene, CDR3 length, CDR3 DNA, CDR3 protein. A D gene is named only where the DNA matches it firmly. Rows give clone size only sometimes, using once, few, many, or a class for an expanded clone.

D: NA; J: TRBJ2-7; size: many; V: TRBV12-3/TRBV12-4; length: 12; DNA: TGTGCCAGCAGTTTATCAGCCTACGAGCAGTACTTC; CDR3: CASSLSAYEQYF
D: NA; J: TRBJ1-2; size: many; V: TRBV2; length: 12; DNA: TGTGCCGGAACATCCCCGTGGGGTGGCTACACCTTC; CDR3: CAGTSPWGGYTF
D: NA; J: TRBJ2-1; size: NA; V: TRBV7-7; length: 15; DNA: TGTGCTAGCAGCTTAGGGCTGACTTCCGGCAATGAGCAGTTCTTC; CDR3: CASSLGLTSGNEQFF
D: NA; J: TRBJ2-6; size: few; V: TRBV27; length: 17; DNA: TGTGCCAGCAGTCTCATCCGAACTAGGTCTGGGGCCAACGTCCTGACTTTC; CDR3: CASSLIRTRSGANVLTF
D: NA; J: TRBJ1-1; size: many; V: TRBV24-1; length: 11; DNA: TGTGCCACCGTCAAAAACACTGAAGCTTTCTTT; CDR3: CATVKNTEAFF
D: NA; J: TRBJ2-1; size: NA; V: TRBV7-8; length: 15; DNA: TGTGCCAGCAGCCCCGGTTTGGACCCGAGCAATGAGCAGTTCTTC; CDR3: CASSPGLDPSNEQFF
D: NA; J: TRBJ2-2; size: few; V: TRBV5-5; length: 14; DNA: TGTGCCAGCAGCCGTGATCAGGGAACCGGGGAGCTGTTTTTT; CDR3: CASSRDQGTGELFF
D: NA; J: TRBJ2-1; size: few; V: TRBV11-2; length: 14; DNA: TGTGCCAGCAGCTTAATCAGGGCTGACAATGAGCAGTTCTTC; CDR3: CASSLIRADNEQFF
D: NA; J: TRBJ2-6; size: NA; V: TRBV12-3/TRBV12-4; length: 14; DNA: TGTGCCAGCAGTCGCTATGGGGGGGCCAACGTCCTGACTTTC; CDR3: CASSRYGGANVLTF
D: NA; J: TRBJ2-7; size: many; V: TRBV12-3/TRBV12-4; length: 14; DNA: TGTGCCAGCAGTCACTCCTCCGGGAGCTACGAGCAGTACTTC; CDR3: CASSHSSGSYEQYF
D: NA; J: TRBJ2-2; size: few; V: TRBV7-2; length: 15; DNA: TGTGCCAGCAGCTTAAAGGCGAGGGCCCCCGGGGAGCTGTTTTTT; CDR3: CASSLKARAPGELFF
D: NA; J: TRBJ2-7; size: NA; V: TRBV19; length: 14; DNA: TGTGCCAGTAGTAATAGCGACTACTCCTACGAGCAGTACTTC; CDR3: CASSNSDYSYEQYF
D: NA; J: TRBJ2-3; size: NA; V: TRBV7-9; length: 16; DNA: TGTGCCAGCAGCTTAGCCGCTCCAGGGACCACAGATACGCAGTATTTT; CDR3: CASSLAAPGTTDTQYF
D: NA; J: TRBJ1-2; size: NA; V: TRBV20-1; length: 13; DNA: TGCAGTGCCCGGGCTCAGGGGTACTATGGCTACACCTTC; CDR3: CSARAQGYYGYTF
D: NA; J: TRBJ2-1; size: few; V: TRBV18; length: 14; DNA: TGTGCCAGCTCACCCATGACAACCTACAATGAGCAGTTCTTC; CDR3: CASSPMTTYNEQFF
D: TRBD1; J: TRBJ2-1; size: NA; V: TRBV6-1; length: 16; DNA: TGTGCCAGCAGGCCAATGACAGGGGTCGCCTACAATGAGCAGTTCTTC; CDR3: CASRPMTGVAYNEQFF
D: NA; J: TRBJ2-7; size: NA; V: TRBV7-9; length: 13; DNA: TGTGCCAGCAGCTTCTACAGCCCTCCGGGACTCTCATTC; CDR3: CASSFYSPPGLSF
D: TRBD2; J: TRBJ2-1; size: NA; V: TRBV6-5; length: 15; DNA: TGTGCCAGCAGTTACGACCCGGGACTAGGTAATGAGCAGTTCTTC; CDR3: CASSYDPGLGNEQFF
D: NA; J: TRBJ2-7; size: NA; V: TRBV3-1; length: 15; DNA: TGTGCCAGCAGCCCGGGACTGCCGAAGGTCTACGAGCAGTACTTC; CDR3: CASSPGLPKVYEQYF
D: NA; J: TRBJ2-2; size: few; V: TRBV28; length: 16; DNA: TGTGCCAGCAGTTTATCGGTTCAAGCGGTCACCGGGGAGCTGTTTTTT; CDR3: CASSLSVQAVTGELFF
D: NA; J: TRBJ2-6; size: few; V: TRBV7-9; length: 15; DNA: TGTGCCAGCGCCTCCCCGGGGGACGTGGCCAACGTCCTGACTTTC; CDR3: CASASPGDVANVLTF
D: TRBD1; J: TRBJ1-1; size: few; V: TRBV5-1; length: 17; DNA: TGCGCCAGCAGCTTTACAGGGGGCGCGGCTGCGTACACTGAAGCTTTCTTT; CDR3: CASSFTGGAAAYTEAFF
D: TRBD2; J: TRBJ2-3; size: NA; V: TRBV10-1; length: 16; DNA: TGCGCCAGCAGTGAGTCTCCGGGAGGGCCGTCAGATACGCAGTATTTT; CDR3: CASSESPGGPSDTQYF
D: TRBD1; J: TRBJ2-3; size: NA; V: TRBV28; length: 15; DNA: TGTGCCAGCAGCCCCCAGGGGGCTCACACAGATACGCAGTATTTT; CDR3: CASSPQGAHTDTQYF
D: NA; J: TRBJ2-3; size: few; V: TRBV11-2; length: 11; DNA: TGTGCCGGCGGGCGGGGTCATACGCAGTATTTT; CDR3: CAGGRGHTQYF
D: NA; J: TRBJ2-1; size: NA; V: TRBV19; length: 14; DNA: TGTGCCAGTAGTAACCGGGGCTCCTACAATGAGCAGTTCTTC; CDR3: CASSNRGSYNEQFF
D: TRBD1; J: TRBJ2-6; size: few; V: TRBV11-2; length: 19; DNA: TGTGCCAGCAGCCCAAAAATTTGGACAGGCGTGGGGGGGGCCAACGTCCTGACTTTC; CDR3: CASSPKIWTGVGGANVLTF
D: NA; J: TRBJ1-2; size: NA; V: TRBV15; length: 14; DNA: TGTGCCACCAGCAGAGGGACAGACCTCTATGGCTACACCTTC; CDR3: CATSRGTDLYGYTF
D: NA; J: TRBJ2-2; size: NA; V: TRBV6-9; length: 13; DNA: TGTGCGGTGGAGGAGGTTCACACCGGGGAGCTGTTTTTT; CDR3: CAVEEVHTGELFF
D: NA; J: TRBJ2-5; size: many; V: TRBV7-9; length: 15; DNA: TGTGCCAGCAGCTTATTATCGGGACCTCAAGAGACCCAGTACTTC; CDR3: CASSLLSGPQETQYF
D: NA; J: TRBJ2-3; size: few; V: TRBV10-2; length: 14; DNA: TGCGCCAGCACTGCAACTGAGGACCTGAATACGCAGTATTTT; CDR3: CASTATEDLNTQYF
D: NA; J: TRBJ2-3; size: many; V: TRBV12-3/TRBV12-4; length: 15; DNA: TGTGCCAGCAGTCGTGACGGCCAAAAGACAGATACGCAGTATTTT; CDR3: CASSRDGQKTDTQYF
D: NA; J: TRBJ1-1; size: NA; V: TRBV20-1; length: 13; DNA: TGCAGTGCTAGTATGGGAGTTAACACTGAAGCTTTCTTT; CDR3: CSASMGVNTEAFF
D: TRBD2; J: TRBJ2-1; size: few; V: TRBV5-1; length: 16; DNA: TGCGCCAGCAGCGAAACTAGCGGGGGGGCCCTCCTTGAGCAGTTCTTC; CDR3: CASSETSGGALLEQFF
D: NA; J: TRBJ2-1; size: NA; V: TRBV7-9; length: 16; DNA: TGTGCCAGCAGCCCCCCCTGGGGGAGATCTAGAAATGAGCAGTTCTTC; CDR3: CASSPPWGRSRNEQFF
D: NA; J: TRBJ2-5; size: few; V: TRBV12-3/TRBV12-4; length: 16; DNA: TGTGCCAGCAGTACGGACACAGGGGGGGGACAAGAGACCCAGTACTTC; CDR3: CASSTDTGGGQETQYF
D: NA; J: TRBJ2-7; size: NA; V: TRBV7-2; length: 14; DNA: TGTGCCAGCAGCTTGCCGTCGACTCCCTACGAGCAGTACTTC; CDR3: CASSLPSTPYEQYF
D: TRBD2; J: TRBJ2-7; size: NA; V: TRBV6-5; length: 14; DNA: TGTGCCAGCAGTTACGGGCTAGCGGCGTACGAGCAGTACTTC; CDR3: CASSYGLAAYEQYF
D: NA; J: TRBJ2-5; size: few; V: TRBV6-2/TRBV6-3; length: 13; DNA: TGTGCCAGCAGTTACCCGGGGGAAGAGACCCAGTACTTC; CDR3: CASSYPGEETQYF
D: TRBD2; J: TRBJ2-2; size: NA; V: TRBV4-3; length: 17; DNA: TGCGCCAGCAGCCAGCCAGCGGGAGACTTGAACACCGGGGAGCTGTTTTTT; CDR3: CASSQPAGDLNTGELFF
D: TRBD2; J: TRBJ2-1; size: NA; V: TRBV9; length: 15; DNA: TGTGCCAGCAGCGCGGGACTAGCGGTTGGCAATGAGCAGTTCTTC; CDR3: CASSAGLAVGNEQFF
D: NA; J: TRBJ2-7; size: NA; V: TRBV28; length: 12; DNA: TGTGCCAGCAGATTACTAGGCTACGAGCAGTACTTC; CDR3: CASRLLGYEQYF
D: TRBD2; J: TRBJ2-5; size: NA; V: TRBV7-2; length: 15; DNA: TGTGCCAGCAGATCCGTTGTCGGGAGGGGGGAGACCCAGTACTTC; CDR3: CASRSVVGRGETQYF
D: NA; J: TRBJ2-5; size: few; V: TRBV30; length: 11; DNA: TGTGCCTGGAGTCCTCAAGAGACCCAGTACTTC; CDR3: CAWSPQETQYF
D: NA; J: TRBJ2-1; size: NA; V: TRBV7-3; length: 13; DNA: TGTGCCAGCAGCCCCTACATGGGGAATGAGCAGTTCTTC; CDR3: CASSPYMGNEQFF
D: TRBD2; J: TRBJ2-3; size: NA; V: TRBV5-8; length: 15; DNA: TGTGCCAGCAGCGGGGGGACTAGCGGATCAGTTACGCAGTATTTT; CDR3: CASSGGTSGSVTQYF
D: NA; J: TRBJ2-5; size: many; V: TRBV7-9; length: 14; DNA: TGTGCCAGCAGCTTACCTGGGTTGGGAGAGACCCAGTACTTC; CDR3: CASSLPGLGETQYF
D: TRBD2; J: TRBJ2-5; size: NA; V: TRBV6-1; length: 18; DNA: TGTGCCAGCAGCCATCGGACTAGCGGGAGGGCGGACCAAGAGACCCAGTACTTC; CDR3: CASSHRTSGRADQETQYF
D: NA; J: TRBJ2-3; size: NA; V: TRBV12-3/TRBV12-4; length: 14; DNA: TGTGCCAGCAGTTTCCTTTCCTGGGGGGATACGCAGTATTTT; CDR3: CASSFLSWGDTQYF
D: TRBD2; J: TRBJ2-3; size: many; V: TRBV6-5; length: 16; DNA: TGTGCCAGCAGTTACTCAGGACTAGCGGGCACAGATACGCAGTATTTT; CDR3: CASSYSGLAGTDTQYF
D: NA; J: TRBJ2-3; size: NA; V: TRBV10-2; length: 12; DNA: TGCGCCAGCACGGGCATACCAGATACGCAGTATTTT; CDR3: CASTGIPDTQYF
D: NA; J: TRBJ2-1; size: NA; V: TRBV28; length: 11; DNA: TGTGCCAGCAGCGGGACCAATGAGCAGTTCTTC; CDR3: CASSGTNEQFF
D: TRBD2; J: TRBJ2-3; size: many; V: TRBV27; length: 17; DNA: TGTGCCAGCAGCTATCCTGGGGGCGGGAGGGCGGAGAATACGCAGTATTTT; CDR3: CASSYPGGGRAENTQYF